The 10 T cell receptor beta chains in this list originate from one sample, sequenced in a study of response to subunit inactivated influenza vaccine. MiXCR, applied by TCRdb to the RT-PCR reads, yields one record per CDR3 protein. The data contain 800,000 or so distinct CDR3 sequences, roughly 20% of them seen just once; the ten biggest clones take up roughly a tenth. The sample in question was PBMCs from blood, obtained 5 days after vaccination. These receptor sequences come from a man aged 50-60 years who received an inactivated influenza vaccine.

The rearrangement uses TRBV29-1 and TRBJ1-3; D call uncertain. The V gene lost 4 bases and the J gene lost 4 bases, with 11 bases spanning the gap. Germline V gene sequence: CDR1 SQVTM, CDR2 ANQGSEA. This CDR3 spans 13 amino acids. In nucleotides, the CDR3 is TGCAGCGTTGGAACGAAATCCGGAAACACCATATATTTT. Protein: CSVGTKSGNTIYF.

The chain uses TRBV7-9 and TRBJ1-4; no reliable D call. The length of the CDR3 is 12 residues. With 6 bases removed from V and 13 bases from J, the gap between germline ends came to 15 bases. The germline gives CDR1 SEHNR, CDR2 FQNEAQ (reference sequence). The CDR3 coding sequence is TGTGCCAGCAGTCCAAGTCTAGGCGGACTGTTTTTT. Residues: CASSPSLGGLFF.

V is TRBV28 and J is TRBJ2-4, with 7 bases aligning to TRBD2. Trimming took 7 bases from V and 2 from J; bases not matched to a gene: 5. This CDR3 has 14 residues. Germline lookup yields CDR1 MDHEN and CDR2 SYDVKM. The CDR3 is CASMTSLTKNIQYF. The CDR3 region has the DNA TGTGCCAGCATGACTAGCTTAACCAAAAACATTCAGTACTTC.

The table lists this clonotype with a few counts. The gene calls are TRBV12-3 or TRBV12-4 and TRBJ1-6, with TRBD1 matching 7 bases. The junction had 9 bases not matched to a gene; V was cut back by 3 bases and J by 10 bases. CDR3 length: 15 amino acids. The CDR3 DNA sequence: TGTGCCAGCAGTTTGCTTAACAGGGGTTTATCACCCCTCCACTTT. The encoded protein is CASSLLNRGLSPLHF.

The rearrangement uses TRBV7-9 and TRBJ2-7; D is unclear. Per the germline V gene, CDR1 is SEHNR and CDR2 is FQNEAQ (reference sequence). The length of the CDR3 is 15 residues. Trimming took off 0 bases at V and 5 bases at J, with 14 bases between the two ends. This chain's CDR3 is CASSLAYKGRDEQYF. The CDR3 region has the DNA TGTGCCAGCAGCTTAGCGTACAAGGGAAGGGACGAGCAGTACTTC.

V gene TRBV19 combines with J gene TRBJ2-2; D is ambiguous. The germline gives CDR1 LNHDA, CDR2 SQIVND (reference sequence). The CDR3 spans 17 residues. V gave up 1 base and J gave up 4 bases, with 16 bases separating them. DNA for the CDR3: TGTGCCAGTAGTATAGGATTCGGGTTATTGGTCACCGGGGAGCTGTTTTTT. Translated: CASSIGFGLLVTGELFF.

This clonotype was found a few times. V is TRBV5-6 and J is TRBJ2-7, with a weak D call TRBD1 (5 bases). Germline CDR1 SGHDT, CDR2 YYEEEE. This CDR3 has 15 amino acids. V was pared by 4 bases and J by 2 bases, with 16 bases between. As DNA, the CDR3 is TGTGCCAGCAGCCTCGGTGACAGCCCTACCTACGAGCAGTACTTC. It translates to CASSLGDSPTYEQYF.

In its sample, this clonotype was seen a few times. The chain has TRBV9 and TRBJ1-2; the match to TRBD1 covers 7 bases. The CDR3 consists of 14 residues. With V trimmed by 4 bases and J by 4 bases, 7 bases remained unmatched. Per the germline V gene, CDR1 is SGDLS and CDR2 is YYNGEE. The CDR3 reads CASSPRQGAYGYTF. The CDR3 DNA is TGTGCCAGCAGCCCACGACAGGGTGCCTATGGCTACACCTTC.

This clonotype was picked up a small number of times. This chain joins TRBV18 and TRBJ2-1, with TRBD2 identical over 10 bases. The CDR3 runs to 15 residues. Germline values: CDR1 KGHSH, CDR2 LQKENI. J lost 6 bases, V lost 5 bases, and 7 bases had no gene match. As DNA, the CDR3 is TGTGCCAGCTCAGAAAGCGGGAGGGCTGGCAATGAGCAGTTCTTC. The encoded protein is CASSESGRAGNEQFF.

The CDR3 coding sequence is TGCAGTGCTAGAGATAAGGATCTGTACCAAGAGACCCAGTACTTC. Its protein product is CSARDKDLYQETQYF. J is TRBJ2-5 and V is TRBV20-1; D gene uncertain. The CDR3 totals 15 residues. Trimming took off 0 bases at V and 0 bases at J, with 11 bases between the two ends. CDR1 and CDR2 from the germline V gene are DFQATT and SNEGSKA (reference sequence).